One sample yielded the 11 T cell receptor beta chains listed below, sequenced in a study of PD-1 blockade in classical Hodgkin lymphoma (dated by TCRdb to about 2020). Libraries were built with the immunoSEQ multiplex PCR assay. TCRdb mirrors the immuneACCESS table, restricted to in-frame sequences. Some clones are absent from its copies; in checked studies, under half trace to an unresolved V gene, and the reason for the others is unknown. In this sample the table shows some 96,000 clones, just over 90% of which occur a single time. The ten largest clones take up less than 2% of the sample. Read against the paper, the sample's time point label means: cycle 4 day 1 (C4D1), after more than five weeks of nivolumab. Every trial patient had relapsed following autologous stem cell transplantation, and prior brentuximab vedotin exposure was what differed among cohorts A, B and C. Sequencing was performed on peripheral blood mononuclear cells (PBMCs), taken before the fourth cycle of nivolumab. These receptors were taken from a human donor with classical Hodgkin lymphoma.

This chain uses TRBV30 with TRBJ2-5, with 14 bases aligning to TRBD2. From germline, CDR1 is GTSNPN and CDR2 SVGIG (reference sequence). With 2 bases clipped from V and 5 bases from J, the junction kept 7 bases outside the gene matches. CDR3 length: 16 residues. The CDR3 reads CAWSPGTSGSTETQYF. The CDR3 region has the DNA TGTGCCTGGAGTCCCGGGACTAGCGGGAGTACGGAGACCCAGTACTTC.

This clone was seen more than once but under ten times. J is TRBJ2-7 and V is TRBV30; 11 positions agree with TRBD1. Unmatched junction bases numbered 4, after V lost 2 bases and J lost 4 bases. CDR1 and CDR2 (germline): GTSNPN, SVGIG (reference sequence). The CDR3 runs 14 residues. The CDR3 DNA reads TGTGCCTGGAGTCTTGGGACAGGGGGATACGAGCAGTACTTC. This gives the protein CAWSLGTGGYEQYF.

The chain recombines TRBV14 with TRBJ2-3; 10 bases are a match to TRBD2. V was pared by 5 bases and J by 2 bases, with 7 bases of the junction left unmatched. There are 16 residues in the CDR3. Germline lookup yields CDR1 SGHDN and CDR2 FVKESK. The CDR3 loop reads CASSVRTSGFTDTQYF. Written as DNA, the CDR3 is TGTGCCAGCAGCGTCCGGACTAGCGGCTTCACAGATACGCAGTATTTT.

The rearrangement joins TRBV30 to TRBJ1-2; D gene unclear. The CDR3 is 14 residues long. V gave up 0 bases and J gave up 0 bases, with 8 bases separating them. The V gene's germline CDR1 is GTSNPN and CDR2 SVGIG (reference sequence). Here the CDR3 DNA reads TGTGCCTGGAGTGTGGGATCGGCTAACTATGGCTACACCTTC. It is translated as CAWSVGSANYGYTF.

The CDR3: CASSLNGRTSGNTIYF. CDR3 in DNA: TGTGCCAGCTCACTGAACGGACGGACCTCTGGAAACACCATATATTTT. The V call is TRBV18, the J call TRBJ1-3; unclear D gene. The CDR3 has 16 amino acids. Deletions cut 4 bases from V and 0 bases from J, with 13 bases between. Germline V gene lookup returns CDR1 KGHSH and CDR2 LQKENI. The full variable domain, rest sourced from reference TRBV18 and TRBJ1-3, is NAGVMQNPRHLVRRRGQEARLRCSPMKGHSHVYWYRQLPEEGLKFMVYLQKENIIDESGMPKERFSAEFPKEGPSILRIQQVVRGDSAAYFCASSLNGRTSGNTIYFGEGSWLTVV.

The J gene is TRBJ1-5, the V gene TRBV6-5; D uncertain. CDR1 and CDR2 from the germline V gene are MNHEY and SVGAGI. V dropped 2 bases and J dropped 0 bases, with 2 bases sitting between them. There are 13 residues in the CDR3. CDR3 DNA: TGTGCCAGCAGTTACAGTAGCAATCAGCCCCAGCATTTT. Protein product: CASSYSSNQPQHF.

The rearrangement uses TRBV28 and TRBJ2-7; maybe TRBD2 (6 bases). Germline assignment: CDR1 MDHEN and CDR2 SYDVKM. This CDR3 has 16 residues. Trimming removed 7 bases from V and 0 bases from J, with 19 bases in between. CDR3 sequence: CASTYLVGGGSYEQYF. The CDR3 DNA reads as TGTGCCAGCACCTACCTTGTGGGGGGAGGCTCCTACGAGCAGTACTTC.

There are a few counts of this clone. The V call is TRBV19, the J call TRBJ2-2; no reliable D call. Deletions cut 3 bases from V and 2 bases from J, with 7 bases between. This CDR3 is 14 amino acids long. Germline V gene sequence: CDR1 LNHDA, CDR2 SQIVND (reference sequence). CDR3 protein: CASSILLNTGELFF. CDR3 sequence (DNA): TGTGCCAGTAGTATTCTACTTAACACCGGGGAGCTGTTTTTT.

This clone has only one observation. The CDR3 DNA reads TGTGCCAGCAGCTTAAGTTTAACCGACAGGGGGCGCGCCGATGAGCAGTTCTTC. Translation: CASSLSLTDRGRADEQFF. V and J are TRBV7-3 and TRBJ2-1; 10 bases are shared with TRBD1. The CDR3 is 18 amino acids. Germline CDR1 and CDR2: SGHTA and FQGTGA. J gave up 8 bases and V 1 base, and 14 bases lay outside the gene matches.

The rearrangement links TRBV6-4 to TRBJ2-7; 9 nucleotides match TRBD2. V shed 6 bases, J shed 5 bases, and the junction held 14 bases outside the gene matches. In germline, CDR1 is MRHNA, CDR2 SNTAGT. The CDR3 covers 16 residues. CDR3 residues: CASSLEGAGGIDEQYF. For the CDR3, the DNA is TGTGCCAGCAGCCTAGAAGGAGCGGGAGGAATCGACGAGCAGTACTTC.

The J gene is TRBJ1-1, the V gene TRBV21-1; TRBD1 reflects the table's D call only, with no check against the DNA. TRBV21-1 is assigned pseudogene status. This CDR3 has 13 amino acids. CDR3 bases: TGTGCCAGCAGCGCCAACAGGGGCACTGAAGCTTTCTTT. Protein product: CASSANRGTEAFF.